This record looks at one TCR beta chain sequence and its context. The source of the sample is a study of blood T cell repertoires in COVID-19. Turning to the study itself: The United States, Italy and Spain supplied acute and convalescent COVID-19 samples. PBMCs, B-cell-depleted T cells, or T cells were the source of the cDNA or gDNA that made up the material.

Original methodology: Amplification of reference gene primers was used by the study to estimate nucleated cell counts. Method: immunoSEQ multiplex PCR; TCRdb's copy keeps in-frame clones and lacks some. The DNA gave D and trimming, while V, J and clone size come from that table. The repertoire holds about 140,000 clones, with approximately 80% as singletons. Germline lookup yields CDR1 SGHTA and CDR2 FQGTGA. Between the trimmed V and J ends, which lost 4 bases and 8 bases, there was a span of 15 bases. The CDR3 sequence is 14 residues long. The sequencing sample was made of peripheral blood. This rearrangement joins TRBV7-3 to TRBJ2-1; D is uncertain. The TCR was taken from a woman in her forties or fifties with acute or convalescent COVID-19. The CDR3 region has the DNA TGTGCCAGCAGCTCGAGTCGGGTAGGCCATGAGCAGTTCTTC. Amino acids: CASSSSRVGHEQFF. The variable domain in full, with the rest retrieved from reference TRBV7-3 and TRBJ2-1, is GAGVSQTPSNKVTEKGKYVELRCDPISGHTALYWYRQSLGQGPEFLIYFQGTGAADDSGLPNDRFFAVRPEGSVSTLKIQRTERGDSAVYLCASSSSRVGHEQFFGPGTRLTVL.